This T cell receptor beta chain emerged from a study of Ad26.COV2.S vaccination and SARS-CoV-2 variants. The overall study: COV1001, an Ad26.COV2.S trial, supplied this vaccine-arm donor. Study conclusions and caveats: A substantial breadth of spike-specific CD8+ and CD4+ T cell responses after vaccination has been reported.

Treatment specified: around 19 received Ad26.COV2.S at low or high dose, single or two shots; about 5 received placebo; per-sample allocation not given. All samples were drawn on day 63, counting from the first vaccine or placebo injection. Built on an Ad26 vector, the vaccine expressed Wuhan-strain SARS-CoV-2 spike. The table came from immunoSEQ multiplex PCR; TCRdb's copy has only in-frame clones and leaves some out. The repertoire holds about 480,000 clones, with around 90% as singletons. This CDR3 contains 16 residues. The germline CDR1 and CDR2 sequences are ENHRY and SYGVKD. V was trimmed by 3 bases and J by 0 bases, leaving 14 bases between them. Concerning this clone itself: Its antigen remains unidentified.

The genes are TRBV10-3 and TRBJ1-1; D possibly corresponds to TRBD1 (5 bases). This clonotype was sampled from a person between 18 and 65 years old who received the Ad26.COV2.S COVID-19 vaccine or a placebo. Sequences were derived from peripheral blood, sampled in a trial of Ad26.COV2.S vaccine versus placebo. CDR3 residues: CAISDPAGKMNTEAFF. CDR3 nucleotide sequence: TGTGCCATCAGTGACCCTGCAGGGAAAATGAACACTGAAGCTTTCTTT.